Listed here is a single TCR beta chain. Its antigen is still unknown. This entry is derived from a study of graft-versus-host responses after intestinal transplantation. Study-wide background: For 3 to 4 years after anti-thymocyte globulin induction, all recipients took tacrolimus and steroids.

TCRdb keeps only in-frame clones here, not all; method: immunoSEQ multiplex PCR. Of tens of thousands of clones listed, 85% to 90% are singletons. Germline CDR1 reads LNHDA; CDR2 reads SQIVND (reference sequence). J gave up 0 bases and V 2 bases, and 3 bases lay outside the gene matches. The CDR3 is made up of 15 amino acids. V is TRBV19 and J is TRBJ1-1, with 7 bases identical to TRBD1. The material was unstimulated CD4+ T cells sorted from spleen or lymph node cells, obtained before intestinal transplant. This TCR came from a human donor who received an intestinal transplant. The CDR3 sequence: CASSIPTGVNTEAFF. CDR3 DNA: TGTGCCAGTAGTATACCCACAGGGGTGAACACTGAAGCTTTCTTT.